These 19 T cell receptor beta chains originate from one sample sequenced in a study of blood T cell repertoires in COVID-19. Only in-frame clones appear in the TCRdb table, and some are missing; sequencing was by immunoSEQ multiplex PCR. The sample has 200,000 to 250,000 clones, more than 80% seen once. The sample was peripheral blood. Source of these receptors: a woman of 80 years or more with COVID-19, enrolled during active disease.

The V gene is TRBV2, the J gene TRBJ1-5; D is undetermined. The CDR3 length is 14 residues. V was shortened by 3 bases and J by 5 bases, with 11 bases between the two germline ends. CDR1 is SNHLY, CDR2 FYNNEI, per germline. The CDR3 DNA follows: TGTGCCAGCAGTGAGCGTTTGTCGGATCAGCCCCAGCATTTT. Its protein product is CASSERLSDQPQHF. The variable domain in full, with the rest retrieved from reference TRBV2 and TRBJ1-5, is EPEVTQTPSHQVTQMGQEVILRCVPISNHLYFYWYRQILGQKVEFLVSFYNNEISEKSEIFDDQFSVERPDGSNFTLKIRSTKLEDSAMYFCASSERLSDQPQHFGDGTRLSIL.

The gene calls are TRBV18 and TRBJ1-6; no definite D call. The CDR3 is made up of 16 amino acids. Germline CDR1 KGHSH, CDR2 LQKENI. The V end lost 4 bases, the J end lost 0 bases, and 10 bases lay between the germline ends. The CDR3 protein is CASSLTIASYNSPLHF. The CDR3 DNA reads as TGTGCCAGCTCACTAACCATAGCCTCCTATAATTCACCCCTCCACTTT.

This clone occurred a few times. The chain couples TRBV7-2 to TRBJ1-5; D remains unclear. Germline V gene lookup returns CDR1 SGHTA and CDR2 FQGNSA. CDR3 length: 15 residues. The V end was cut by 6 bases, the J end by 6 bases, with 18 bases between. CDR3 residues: CASSLAGGLGQPQHF. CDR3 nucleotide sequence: TGTGCCAGCAGTTTGGCCGGAGGACTTGGTCAGCCCCAGCATTTT.

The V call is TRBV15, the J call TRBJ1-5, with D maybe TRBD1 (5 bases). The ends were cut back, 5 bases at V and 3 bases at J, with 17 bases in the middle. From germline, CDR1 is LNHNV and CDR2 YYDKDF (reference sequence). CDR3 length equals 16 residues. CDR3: CATSPQGQVSNQPQHF. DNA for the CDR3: TGTGCCACCAGCCCCCAGGGTCAGGTTTCCAATCAGCCCCAGCATTTT.

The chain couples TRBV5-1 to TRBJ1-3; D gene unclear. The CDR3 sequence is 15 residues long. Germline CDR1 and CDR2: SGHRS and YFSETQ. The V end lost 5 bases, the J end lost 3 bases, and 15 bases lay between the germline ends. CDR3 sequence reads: CASRPAGSSGNTIYF. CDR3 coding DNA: TGCGCCAGCAGGCCTGCGGGAAGTAGTGGAAACACCATATATTTT.

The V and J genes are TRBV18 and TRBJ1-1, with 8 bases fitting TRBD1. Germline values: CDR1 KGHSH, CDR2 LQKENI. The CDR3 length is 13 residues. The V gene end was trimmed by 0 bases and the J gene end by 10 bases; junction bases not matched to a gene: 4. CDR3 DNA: TGTGCCAGCTCACCACCGGGACAGGTCGGAGCTTTCTTT. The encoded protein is CASSPPGQVGAFF.

The CDR3 here is CASSPGGASNSPLHF. Here the CDR3 DNA reads TGTGCCAGCAGTCCTGGTGGGGCCTCTAATTCACCCCTCCACTTT. This sequence joins TRBV3-1 (or the pseudogene TRBV3-2) and TRBJ1-6; tentative D call: TRBD1 (5 bases). V was pared by 6 bases and J by 6 bases, with 15 bases between. CDR1 and CDR2 (germline): LGHDT, YNNKEL (reference sequence). There are 15 residues in the CDR3.

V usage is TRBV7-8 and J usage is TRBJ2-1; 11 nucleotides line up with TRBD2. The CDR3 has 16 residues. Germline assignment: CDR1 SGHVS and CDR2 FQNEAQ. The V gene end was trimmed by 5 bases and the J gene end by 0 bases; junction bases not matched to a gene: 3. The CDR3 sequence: CASSRLAGSSYNEQFF. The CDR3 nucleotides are TGTGCCAGCAGCCGACTAGCGGGGAGCTCCTACAATGAGCAGTTCTTC. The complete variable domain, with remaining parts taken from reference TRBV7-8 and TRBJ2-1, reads GAGVSQSPRYKVAKRGQDVALRCDPISGHVSLFWYQQALGQGPEFLTYFQNEAQLDKSGLPSDRFFAERPEGSVSTLKIQRTQQEDSAVYLCASSRLAGSSYNEQFFGPGTRLTVL.

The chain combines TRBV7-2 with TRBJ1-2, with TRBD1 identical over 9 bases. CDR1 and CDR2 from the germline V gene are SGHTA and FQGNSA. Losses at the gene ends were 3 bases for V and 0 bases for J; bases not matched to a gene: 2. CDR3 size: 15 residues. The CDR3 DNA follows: TGTGCCAGCAGCTTCGACAGGGGGTCTAACTATGGCTACACCTTC. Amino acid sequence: CASSFDRGSNYGYTF.

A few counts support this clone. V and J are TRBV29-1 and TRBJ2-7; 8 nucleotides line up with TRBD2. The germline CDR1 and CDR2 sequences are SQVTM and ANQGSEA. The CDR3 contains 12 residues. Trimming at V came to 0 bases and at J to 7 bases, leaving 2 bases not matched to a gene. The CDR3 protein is CSVEEGTREQYF. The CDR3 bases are TGCAGCGTTGAAGAAGGGACTAGGGAGCAGTACTTC.

CDR3: CASSVPGRHEQYF. In DNA, the CDR3 is TGTGCCAGCAGCGTCCCCGGGAGGCACGAGCAGTACTTC. This chain joins TRBV3-1 (or the pseudogene TRBV3-2) and TRBJ2-7, with TRBD2 identical over 7 bases. V trimming: 5 bases; J trimming: 5 bases; junction bases outside the gene matches: 6. The CDR3 loop spans 13 amino acids. The germline CDR1 and CDR2 sequences are LGHDT and YNNKEL (reference sequence).

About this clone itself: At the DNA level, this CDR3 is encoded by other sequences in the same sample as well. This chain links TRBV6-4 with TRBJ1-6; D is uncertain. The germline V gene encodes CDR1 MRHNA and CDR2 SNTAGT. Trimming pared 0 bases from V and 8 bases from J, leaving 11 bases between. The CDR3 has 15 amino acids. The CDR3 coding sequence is TGTGCCAGCAGTGACTCGGCGGCCGGGGATTCACCCCTCCACTTT. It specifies CASSDSAAGDSPLHF.

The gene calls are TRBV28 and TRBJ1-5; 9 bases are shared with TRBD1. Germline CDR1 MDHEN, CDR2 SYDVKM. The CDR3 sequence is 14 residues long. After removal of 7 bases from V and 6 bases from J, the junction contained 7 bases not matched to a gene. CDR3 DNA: TGTGCCAGCACCCCGGGACAGGGAAGTCAGCCCCAGCATTTT. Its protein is CASTPGQGSQPQHF. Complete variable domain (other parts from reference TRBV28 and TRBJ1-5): DVKVTQSSRYLVKRTGEKVFLECVQDMDHENMFWYRQDPGLGLRLIYFSYDVKMKEKGDIPEGYSVSREKKERFSLILESASTNQTSMYLCASTPGQGSQPQHFGDGTRLSIL.

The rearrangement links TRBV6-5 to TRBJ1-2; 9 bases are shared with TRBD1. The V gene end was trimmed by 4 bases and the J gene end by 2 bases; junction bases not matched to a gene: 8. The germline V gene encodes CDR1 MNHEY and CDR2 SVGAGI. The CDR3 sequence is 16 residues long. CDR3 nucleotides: TGTGCCAGCAGTTTAGGACAGGGGCGAGGGAACTATGGCTACACCTTC. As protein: CASSLGQGRGNYGYTF.

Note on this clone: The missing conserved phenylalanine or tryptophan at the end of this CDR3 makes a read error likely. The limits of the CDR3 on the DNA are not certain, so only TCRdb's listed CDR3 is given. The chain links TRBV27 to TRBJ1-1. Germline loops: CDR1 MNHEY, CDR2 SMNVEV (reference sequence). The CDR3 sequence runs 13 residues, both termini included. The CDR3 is CASSPTASGGARL.

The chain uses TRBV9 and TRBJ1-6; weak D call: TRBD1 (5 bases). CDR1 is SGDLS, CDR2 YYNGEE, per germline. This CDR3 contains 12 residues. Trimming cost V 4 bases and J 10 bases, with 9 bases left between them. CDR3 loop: CASSNTGSPLHF. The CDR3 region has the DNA TGTGCCAGCAGCAATACAGGATCACCCCTCCACTTT.

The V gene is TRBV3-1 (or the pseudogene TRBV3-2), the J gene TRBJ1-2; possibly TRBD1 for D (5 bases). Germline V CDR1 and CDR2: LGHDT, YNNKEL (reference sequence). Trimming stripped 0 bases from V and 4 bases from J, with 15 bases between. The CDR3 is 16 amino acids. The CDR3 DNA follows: TGTGCCAGCAGCCAAGAAGGGGCCCACCTCTTCTATGGCTACACCTTC. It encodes CASSQEGAHLFYGYTF.

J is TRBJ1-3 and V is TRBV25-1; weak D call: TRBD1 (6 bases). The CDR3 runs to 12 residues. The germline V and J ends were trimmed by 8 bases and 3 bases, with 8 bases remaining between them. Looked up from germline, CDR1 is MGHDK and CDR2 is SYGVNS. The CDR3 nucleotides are TGTGCCAGCCGGGACATTGGAAACACCATATATTTT. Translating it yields CASRDIGNTIYF.

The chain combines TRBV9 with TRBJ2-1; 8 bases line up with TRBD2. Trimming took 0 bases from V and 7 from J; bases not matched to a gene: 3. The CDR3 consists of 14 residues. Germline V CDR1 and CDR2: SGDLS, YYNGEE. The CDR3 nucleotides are TGTGCCAGCAGCGTAGTCAGCGGGGGAAATGAGCAGTTCTTC. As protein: CASSVVSGGNEQFF.